This TCR beta chain is from a study of blood T cell repertoires in COVID-19. The authors' processing: Reference gene primer amplification gave nucleated cell count estimates. Sequencing used immunoSEQ multiplex PCR; TCRdb keeps in-frame clones, though not all of them. V and J calls and clone size are those listed in that table; D and trimming were worked out from the DNA. This sample has around 280,000 clones, with roughly 85% found just once. The V end lost 1 base, the J end lost 8 bases, and 14 bases lay between the germline ends. Germline V gene sequence: CDR1 SNHLY, CDR2 FYNNEI. This CDR3 spans 14 amino acids.

This TCR derives from a middle-aged woman who had recovered from COVID-19. The sequenced sample was PBMCs or T cells enriched from blood (not recorded which). The rearrangement links TRBV2 to TRBJ1-1; D gene unclear. The CDR3 loop is CASSEGFRGAEAFF. The CDR3 DNA reads as TGTGCCAGCAGTGAAGGCTTTCGGGGTGCGGAAGCTTTCTTT. Drawing the rest from reference TRBV2 and TRBJ1-1, the complete variable domain is EPEVTQTPSHQVTQMGQEVILRCVPISNHLYFYWYRQILGQKVEFLVSFYNNEISEKSEIFDDQFSVERPDGSNFTLKIRSTKLEDSAMYFCASSEGFRGAEAFFGQGTRLTVV.